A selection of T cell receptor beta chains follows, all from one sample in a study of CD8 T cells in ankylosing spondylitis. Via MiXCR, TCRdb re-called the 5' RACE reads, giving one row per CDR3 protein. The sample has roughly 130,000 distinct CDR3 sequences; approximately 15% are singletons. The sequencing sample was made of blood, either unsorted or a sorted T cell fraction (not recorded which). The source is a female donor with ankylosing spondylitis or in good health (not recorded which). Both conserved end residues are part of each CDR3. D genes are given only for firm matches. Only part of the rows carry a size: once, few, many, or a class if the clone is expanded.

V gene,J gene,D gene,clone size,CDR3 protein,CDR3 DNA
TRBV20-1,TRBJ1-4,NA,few,CSARDWGALREKLFF,TGCAGTGCTAGAGATTGGGGGGCGCTTCGTGAAAAACTGTTTTTT
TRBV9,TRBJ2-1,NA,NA,CASSVGVSVSSYNEQFF,TGTGCCAGCAGCGTAGGCGTTTCCGTGAGCTCCTACAATGAGCAGTTCTTC
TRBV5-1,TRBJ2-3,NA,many,CASSPGQIDTQYF,TGCGCCAGCAGCCCCGGACAGATAGATACGCAGTATTTT
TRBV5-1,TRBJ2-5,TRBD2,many,CASSRSGGTGETQYF,TGCGCCAGCAGCAGGAGCGGGGGGACCGGGGAGACCCAGTACTTC
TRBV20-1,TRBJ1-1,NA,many,CSAREGNTEAFF,TGCAGTGCTAGGGAGGGAAACACTGAAGCTTTCTTT
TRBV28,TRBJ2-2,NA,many,CASSSPRGTANTGELFF,TGTGCCAGCAGTTCCCCGCGGGGGACAGCGAACACCGGGGAGCTGTTTTTT
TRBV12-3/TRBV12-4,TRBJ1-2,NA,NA,CASSSTGGYTF,TGTGCCAGCAGCTCGACAGGCGGCTACACCTTC
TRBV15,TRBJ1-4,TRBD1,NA,CATSRAGQGYEKLFF,TGTGCCACCAGCAGAGCGGGACAGGGATATGAAAAACTGTTTTTT
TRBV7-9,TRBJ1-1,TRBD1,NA,CASKQGAEAGTEAFF,TGTGCCAGCAAGCAGGGGGCGGAAGCGGGGACTGAAGCTTTCTTT
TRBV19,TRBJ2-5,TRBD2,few,CASSSLAGGMETQYF,TGTGCCAGTAGCTCACTAGCGGGAGGAATGGAGACCCAGTACTTC
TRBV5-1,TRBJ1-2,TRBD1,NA,CASSLAEGQNYGYTF,TGCGCCAGCAGCTTGGCCGAGGGACAGAACTATGGCTACACCTTC
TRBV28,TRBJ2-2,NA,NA,CATQTKPNTGELFF,TGTGCCACTCAAACTAAACCGAACACCGGGGAGCTGTTTTTT
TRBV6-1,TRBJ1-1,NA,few,CASSADAGRKLSEAFF,TGTGCCAGCAGTGCGGACGCTGGACGGAAACTCAGTGAAGCTTTCTTT
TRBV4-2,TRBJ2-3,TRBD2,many,CASSQVEAGGDAQYF,TGTGCCAGCAGCCAAGTGGAAGCGGGAGGGGATGCGCAGTATTTT
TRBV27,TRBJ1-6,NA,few,CASSLSRGDSPLHF,TGTGCCAGCAGTTTATCCAGGGGAGATTCACCCCTCCACTTT
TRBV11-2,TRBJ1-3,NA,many,CASSPLGGNTIYF,TGTGCCAGCAGCCCCCTCGGGGGGAACACCATATATTTT